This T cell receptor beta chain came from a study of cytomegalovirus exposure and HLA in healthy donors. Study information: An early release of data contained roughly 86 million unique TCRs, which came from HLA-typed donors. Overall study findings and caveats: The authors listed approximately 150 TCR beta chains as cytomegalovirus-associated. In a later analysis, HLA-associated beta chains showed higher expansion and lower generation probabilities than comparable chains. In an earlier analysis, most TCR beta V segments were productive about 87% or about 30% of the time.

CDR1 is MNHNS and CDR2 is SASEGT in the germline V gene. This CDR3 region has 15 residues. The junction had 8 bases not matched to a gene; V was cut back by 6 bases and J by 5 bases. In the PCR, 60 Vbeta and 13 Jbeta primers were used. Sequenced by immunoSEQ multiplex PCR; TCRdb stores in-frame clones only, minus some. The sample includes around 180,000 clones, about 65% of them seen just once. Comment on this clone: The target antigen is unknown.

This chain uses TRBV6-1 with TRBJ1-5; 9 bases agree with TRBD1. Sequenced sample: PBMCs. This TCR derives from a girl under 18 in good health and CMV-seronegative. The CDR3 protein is CASRLTGGGYQPQHF. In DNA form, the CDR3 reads TGTGCCAGCAGGCTTACAGGGGGCGGATATCAGCCCCAGCATTTT.